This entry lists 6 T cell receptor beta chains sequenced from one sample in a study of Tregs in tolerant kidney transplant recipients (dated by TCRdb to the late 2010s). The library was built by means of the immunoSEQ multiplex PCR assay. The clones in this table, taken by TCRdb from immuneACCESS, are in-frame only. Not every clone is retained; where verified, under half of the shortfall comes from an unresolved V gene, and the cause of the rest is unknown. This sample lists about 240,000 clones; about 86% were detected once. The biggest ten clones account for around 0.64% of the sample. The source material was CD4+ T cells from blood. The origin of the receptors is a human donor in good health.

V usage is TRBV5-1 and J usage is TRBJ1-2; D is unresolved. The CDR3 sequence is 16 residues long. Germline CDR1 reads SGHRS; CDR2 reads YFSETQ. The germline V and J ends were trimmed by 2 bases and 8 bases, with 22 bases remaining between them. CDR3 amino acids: CASSLITDLLSGGYTF. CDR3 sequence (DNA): TGCGCCAGCAGCTTAATCACCGACCTACTCTCGGGCGGCTACACCTTC. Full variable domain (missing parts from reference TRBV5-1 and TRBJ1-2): KAGVTQTPRYLIKTRGQQVTLSCSPISGHRSVSWYQQTPGQGLQFLFEYFSETQRNKGNFPGRFSGRQFSNSRSEMNVSTLELGDSALYLCASSLITDLLSGGYTFGSGTRLTVV.

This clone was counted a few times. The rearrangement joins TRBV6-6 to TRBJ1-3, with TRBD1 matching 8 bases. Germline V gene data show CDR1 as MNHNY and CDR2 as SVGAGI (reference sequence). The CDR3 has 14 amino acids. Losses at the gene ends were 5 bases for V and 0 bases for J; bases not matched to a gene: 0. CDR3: CASSQGASGNTIYF. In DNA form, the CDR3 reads TGTGCCAGCAGTCAGGGGGCCTCTGGAAACACCATATATTTT.

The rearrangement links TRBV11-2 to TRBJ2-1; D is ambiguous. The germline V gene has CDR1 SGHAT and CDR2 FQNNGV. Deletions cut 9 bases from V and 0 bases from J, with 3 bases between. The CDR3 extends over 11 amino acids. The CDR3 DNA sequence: TGTGCCAGTCGCTCCTACAATGAGCAGTTCTTC. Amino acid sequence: CASRSYNEQFF. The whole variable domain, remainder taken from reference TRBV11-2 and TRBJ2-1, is EAGVAQSPRYKIIEKRQSVAFWCNPISGHATLYWYQQILGQGPKLLIQFQNNGVVDDSQLPKDRFSAERLKGVDSTLKIQPAKLEDSAVYLCASRSYNEQFFGPGTRLTVL.

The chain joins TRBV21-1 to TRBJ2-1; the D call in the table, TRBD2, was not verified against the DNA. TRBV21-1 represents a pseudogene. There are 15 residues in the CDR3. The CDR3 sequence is CASSKSLAGGHRQFF. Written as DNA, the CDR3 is TGTGCCAGCAGCAAATCCCTTGCGGGGGGGCATAGGCAGTTCTTC.

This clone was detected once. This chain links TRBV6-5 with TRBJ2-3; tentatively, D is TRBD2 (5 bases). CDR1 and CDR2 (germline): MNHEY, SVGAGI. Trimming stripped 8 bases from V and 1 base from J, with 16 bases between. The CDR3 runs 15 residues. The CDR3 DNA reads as TGTGCCAGCTTTCGCACGCCCGGGGGCACAGATACGCAGTATTTT. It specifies CASFRTPGGTDTQYF.

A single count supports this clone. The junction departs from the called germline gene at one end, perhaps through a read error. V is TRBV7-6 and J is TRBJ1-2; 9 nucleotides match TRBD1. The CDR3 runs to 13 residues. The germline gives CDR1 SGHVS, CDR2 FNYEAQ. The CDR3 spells CTSSSGQGYGYTF. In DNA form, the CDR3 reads TGTACCAGCAGCTCGGGACAGGGATATGGCTACACCTTC.